Given below is one T cell receptor beta chain in context. Its specificity is not known. The data belong to a study of T-cell reconstitution after alpha-beta-depleted transplantation in children. Study-wide findings and caveats: Expanded clones from the graft, numbering several hundred, reportedly supplied alpha-beta T cells about two months after transplant.

TCRbeta library construction was performed incorporating unique molecular identifiers. TCRdb called the PCR reads again in MiXCR, with one record for every CDR3 protein. This sample has 500,000 to 650,000 distinct CDR3 sequences, with around 10% found just once. The specimen was PBMCs, mostly from graft donor cells, collected 180 days after TCRalphabeta/CD19-depleted stem cell transplant. The sequence derives from a female patient aged 2-10 years who had a stem cell transplant for aplastic anemia, so the T cells may come from the graft donor.

CDR3 nucleotide sequence: TGCAGTGCTCCCACCCCAACGACAGGGTTCTTACGCTACGAGCAGTACTTC. Protein: CSAPTPTTGFLRYEQYF. The rearrangement links TRBV20-1 to TRBJ2-7; TRBD1 matches 7 bases. The V segment lost 5 bases and the J segment 3 bases; nucleotides outside the gene matches: 19. This CDR3 spans 17 amino acids. Germline V gene data show CDR1 as DFQATT and CDR2 as SNEGSKA (reference sequence).